These 21 T cell receptor beta chains originate from one sample sequenced in a study of shared clonotypes between healthy human individuals. Produced via immunoSEQ multiplex PCR; TCRdb's table is partial and in-frame only. This sample carries about 640,000 clones, roughly 70% of them seen once, and the ten largest clones take about 2%. Input material: memory CD4+ T cells sorted from blood. Subset given: CD45RA-negative fraction. The receptors were sampled from a woman aged 25 to 39 in good health.

The chain couples TRBV18 to TRBJ2-7; D unclear. This CDR3 has 16 amino acids. Germline V gene data show CDR1 as KGHSH and CDR2 as LQKENI. The ends were cut back, 3 bases at V and 2 bases at J, with 17 bases in the middle. The CDR3 loop reads CASSPELTSNAYEQYF. The DNA for the CDR3 is TGTGCCAGCTCACCTGAGCTAACTTCTAACGCCTACGAGCAGTACTTC.

For this clone: The same CDR3 is also encoded by other DNA sequences in this sample. This chain uses TRBV10-2 with TRBJ2-7, with a possible D match to TRBD1 (6 bases). The V gene's germline CDR1 is WSHSY and CDR2 SAAADI. V was shortened by 7 bases and J by 1 base, with 8 bases between the two germline ends. The length of the CDR3 is 12 residues. The CDR3 DNA follows: TGCGCCAGCACAGGGGTGTCCTACGAGCAGTACTTC. This translates into CASTGVSYEQYF.

This chain uses TRBV28 with TRBJ2-5, with 8 bases identical to TRBD1. Germline trimming cut 4 bases from V and 2 bases from J; bases unmatched to any gene: 6. This CDR3 has 15 residues. The germline CDR1 and CDR2 sequences are MDHEN and SYDVKM. CDR3 in amino acids: CASSSGQVRQETQYF. CDR3 sequence (DNA): TGTGCCAGCAGTTCGGGACAGGTGAGGCAAGAGACCCAGTACTTC.

The chain uses TRBV4-1 and TRBJ1-1, with 10 bases aligning to TRBD1. J was trimmed by 0 bases and V by 4 bases; bases with no gene match: 5. Germline lookup yields CDR1 MGHRA and CDR2 YSYEKL. This CDR3 has 16 amino acids. The CDR3 here is CASSPGQGTLNTEAFF. In nucleotides, the CDR3 is TGCGCCAGCAGCCCGGGACAGGGGACTTTGAACACTGAAGCTTTCTTT.

V gene TRBV5-6 combines with J gene TRBJ2-7; tentative D call: TRBD1 (5 bases). V was trimmed by 7 bases and J by 3 bases, leaving 17 bases between them. The CDR3 has 14 amino acids. Germline loops: CDR1 SGHDT, CDR2 YYEEEE. This CDR3 reads CASFPRRENYEQYF. In DNA, the CDR3 is TGTGCCAGCTTTCCCCGCAGGGAAAACTACGAGCAGTACTTC.

V is TRBV6-6 and J is TRBJ2-5; 12 bases are shared with TRBD2. Germline V gene data show CDR1 as MNHNY and CDR2 as SVGAGI (reference sequence). The CDR3 is made up of 15 amino acids. Trimming at V came to 8 bases and at J to 5 bases, leaving 9 bases not matched to a gene. The CDR3 sequence is CASRASGRGAETQYF. In DNA, the CDR3 is TGTGCCAGCCGGGCTAGCGGGAGGGGGGCGGAGACCCAGTACTTC.

This clone was seen repeatedly, ten times or more. The rearrangement links TRBV21-1 to TRBJ1-5; TRBD1, the table's D call, lacks a check against the DNA. TRBV21-1 is an annotated pseudogene. This CDR3 has 14 residues. The CDR3 nucleotides read TGTGCCAGCAGCAAGTATGGCAGCAATCAGCCCCAGCATTTT. Translation gives CASSKYGSNQPQHF.

The chain recombines TRBV18 with TRBJ2-7; 11 bases agree with TRBD2. V lost 4 bases and J lost 6; bases outside the gene matches: 8. The CDR3 sequence is 15 residues long. CDR1 is KGHSH and CDR2 is LQKENI in the germline V gene. As DNA, the CDR3 is TGTGCCAGCTCACGAATTAGCGGGAGGGCCGGCGAGCAGTACTTC. This codes for CASSRISGRAGEQYF. Using reference TRBV18 and TRBJ2-7 for the parts outside the CDR3, the full variable domain is NAGVMQNPRHLVRRRGQEARLRCSPMKGHSHVYWYRQLPEEGLKFMVYLQKENIIDESGMPKERFSAEFPKEGPSILRIQQVVRGDSAAYFCASSRISGRAGEQYFGPGTRLTVT.

The gene calls are TRBV29-1 and TRBJ1-2; possibly TRBD1 for D (6 bases). Germline-derived CDR1 and CDR2 are SQVTM and ANQGSEA. CDR3 length: 13 residues. Trimming cost V 8 bases and J 7 bases, with 20 bases left between them. The CDR3 nucleotides are TGCAGCTCGGCCGGGGGGCTCATCGGTGGCTACACCTTC. This gives the protein CSSAGGLIGGYTF.

This clone was found a few times. Here the CDR3 reads CASSVGTGASTDTQYF. CDR3 DNA: TGTGCCAGTAGTGTCGGGACAGGGGCTAGCACAGATACGCAGTATTTT. The chain is built from TRBV19 and TRBJ2-3; 10 bases map to TRBD1. The CDR3 has 16 amino acids. V was pared by 5 bases and J by 0 bases, with 5 bases of the junction left unmatched. Germline assignment: CDR1 LNHDA and CDR2 SQIVND (reference sequence). The full variable domain, rest sourced from reference TRBV19 and TRBJ2-3, is DGGITQSPKYLFRKEGQNVTLSCEQNLNHDAMYWYRQDPGQGLRLIYYSQIVNDFQKGDIAEGYSVSREKKESFPLTVTSAQKNPTAFYLCASSVGTGASTDTQYFGPGTRLTVL.

This rearrangement joins TRBV27 to TRBJ2-5; D remains unclear. Germline V gene data show CDR1 as MNHEY and CDR2 as SMNVEV (reference sequence). The CDR3 covers 14 residues. V was cut by 1 base and J by 4 bases, with 10 bases left in between. The CDR3, as DNA: TGTGCCAGCAGTTTATACGGCTGGTCAGAGACCCAGTACTTC. It translates to CASSLYGWSETQYF.

Turning to this clone: This same CDR3 is encoded by further DNA sequences in the sample. The chain uses TRBV28 and TRBJ2-7, with 13 bases that match TRBD2. The CDR3 totals 15 residues. Germline CDR1 MDHEN, CDR2 SYDVKM. J gave up 2 bases and V 8 bases, and 6 bases lay outside the gene matches. CDR3 region: CASSPTSGRAYEQYF. CDR3 nucleotides: TGTGCCAGCTCTCCCACTAGCGGGAGGGCCTACGAGCAGTACTTC.

The chain is built from TRBV28 and TRBJ2-1, with a tentative D call TRBD1 (5 bases). Germline V gives CDR1 MDHEN, CDR2 SYDVKM. With 6 bases removed from V and 7 bases from J, the gap between germline ends came to 7 bases. The CDR3 length is 11 residues. The CDR3 sequence is CASRTANEQFF. The CDR3 DNA follows: TGTGCCAGCAGGACAGCGAATGAGCAGTTCTTC.

As DNA, the CDR3 is TGTGCCAGCAGCTCTACGGGACAGGCATATCAGCCCCAGCATTTT. The encoded protein is CASSSTGQAYQPQHF. The V call is TRBV7-2, the J call TRBJ1-5; 8 bases fit TRBD1. V dropped 4 bases and J dropped 5; count of bases not matched to a gene: 7. There are 15 residues in the CDR3. Germline values: CDR1 SGHTA, CDR2 FQGNSA.

This chain links TRBV28 with TRBJ1-2; D unresolved. The CDR3 has 16 residues. Germline V gene sequence: CDR1 MDHEN, CDR2 SYDVKM. The V gene lost 2 bases and the J gene lost 4 bases, with 17 bases spanning the gap. In DNA, the CDR3 is TGTGCCAGCAGTTTAGTAGGGAGGTTGGGCAGCTATGGCTACACCTTC. It translates to CASSLVGRLGSYGYTF.

This clone was counted a few times. The chain joins TRBV6-4 to TRBJ1-1, with unresolved D. CDR3 length: 13 residues. From germline, CDR1 is MRHNA and CDR2 SNTAGT. The V end was cut by 6 bases, the J end by 2 bases, with 10 bases between. Written as DNA, the CDR3 is TGTGCCAGCAGGAGAGAGGCAAACACTGAAGCTTTCTTT. Protein product: CASRREANTEAFF.

The gene calls are TRBV7-2 and TRBJ2-6; maybe TRBD2 (5 bases). CDR1 and CDR2 (germline): SGHTA, FQGNSA. This CDR3 spans 17 amino acids. With 5 bases removed from V and 0 bases from J, the gap between germline ends came to 14 bases. In DNA form, the CDR3 reads TGTGCCAGCAGCAGAGGTGGGAGACCCTCTGGGGCCAACGTCCTGACTTTC. As protein: CASSRGGRPSGANVLTF. Based on the CDR3 plus reference TRBV7-2 and TRBJ2-6, the full variable domain is GAGVSQSPSNKVTEKGKDVELRCDPISGHTALYWYRQSLGQGLEFLIYFQGNSAPDKSGLPSDRFSAERTGGSVSTLTIQRTQQEDSAVYLCASSRGGRPSGANVLTFGAGSRLTVL.

V is TRBV11-2 and J is TRBJ2-1; weak D call: TRBD2 (6 bases). CDR3 size: 15 residues. CDR1 and CDR2 (germline): SGHAT, FQNNGV. The V gene lost 7 bases and the J gene lost 8 bases, with 21 bases spanning the gap. CDR3 bases: TGTGCCAGCACCACTGGGTACCTGTCGGGAGATGAGCAGTTCTTC. Its translation is CASTTGYLSGDEQFF.

This chain links TRBV20-1 with TRBJ2-3; D not certain. In germline, CDR1 is DFQATT, CDR2 SNEGSKA (reference sequence). The CDR3 sequence is 11 residues long. Trimming took 3 bases from V and 4 from J, leaving 5 bases between them. DNA for the CDR3: TGCAGTGCTAGTAGGTCAGATACGCAGTATTTT. Residues: CSASRSDTQYF.

The chain has TRBV11-2 and TRBJ1-1; 8 nucleotides match TRBD1. Unmatched junction bases numbered 2, after V lost 2 bases and J lost 3 bases. This CDR3 is 14 amino acids long. Per germline, CDR1 SGHAT and CDR2 FQNNGV. CDR3 protein: CASSLRDRYTEAFF. CDR3 DNA sequence: TGTGCCAGCAGCTTAAGGGACAGGTACACTGAAGCTTTCTTT.

CDR3 loop: CASSGDPNTGELFF. The CDR3 DNA follows: TGCGCCAGCAGCGGGGACCCGAACACCGGGGAGCTGTTTTTT. The rearrangement joins TRBV4-1 to TRBJ2-2; either TRBD1 or TRBD2 may supply D (5 bases each). This CDR3 has 14 amino acids. The germline CDR1 and CDR2 sequences are MGHRA and YSYEKL. The V gene lost 5 bases and the J gene lost 0 bases, with 7 bases spanning the gap.